The 3 T cell receptor beta chains below come from one sample, sequenced in a study of CD8+CD57+ T cells in acquired aplastic anemia. Researchers used genomic DNA as the template to profile TCR beta VDJ and CDR3. MiXCR was run by TCRdb on the reads, yielding one entry per CDR3 protein. Of over 200,000 distinct CDR3 sequences in the sample, around 60% were seen once. The sequenced material came from sorted CD4+, CD8+, or CD8+CD57+ T cells (not recorded which) from PBMCs. These receptors were collected from a human donor in good health.

The chain recombines TRBV9 with TRBJ2-3; 9 bases fit TRBD2. V shed 4 bases and J 0 bases; nucleotides not matched to a gene: 6. Germline V lookup: CDR1 SGDLS, CDR2 YYNGEE. The CDR3 extends over 16 amino acids. The CDR3 loop is CASSFERGASTDTQYF. CDR3 nucleotide sequence: TGTGCCAGCAGCTTCGAGCGGGGGGCTAGCACAGATACGCAGTATTTT.

This chain uses TRBV9 with TRBJ1-6, with a weak D call TRBD1 (5 bases). The CDR3 has 14 amino acids. Looked up from germline, CDR1 is SGDLS and CDR2 is YYNGEE. Trimming stripped 0 bases from V and 8 bases from J, with 9 bases between. The CDR3: CASSVAGVYSPLHF. In DNA, the CDR3 is TGTGCCAGCAGCGTAGCGGGGGTATATTCACCCCTCCACTTT.

About this clonotype itself: Mismatch with germline at one junction end may stem from a read error. The chain combines TRBV29-1 with TRBJ2-2; 7 bases map to TRBD1. The CDR3 is 13 amino acids. CDR1 SQVTM and CDR2 ANQGSEA come from the germline V gene. This chain's CDR3 is CSLAKTGPGELFF. CDR3 nucleotides: TGCAGCTTAGCGAAGACAGGGCCCGGAGAGCTGTTTTTT.